This T cell receptor (beta chain) was recovered during a study of Ad26.COV2.S vaccination and SARS-CoV-2 variants. Whole-study results and caveats: Comparable non-spike TCR breadth was observed in vaccine and placebo recipients.

TCRdb's copy holds only in-frame clones and misses some; the assay was immunoSEQ multiplex PCR. The top ten clones hold 3% to 4% of a sample with 300,000 to 450,000 clones, roughly 85% of them seen once. Treatment given: roughly 18 received Ad26.COV2.S at low or high dose, single or two shots; about 5 received placebo; per-sample allocation not given. Following the first vaccine or placebo injection, samples were taken on day 63. The CDR3 is 11 residues long. V was shortened by 8 bases and J by 7 bases, with 8 bases between the two germline ends. Germline CDR1 and CDR2: MNHEY and SVGAGI. Notes on this clone: Its antigen is unidentified.

This TCR was sampled from a person aged 18-65 years who received the Ad26.COV2.S COVID-19 vaccine or a placebo. The rearrangement links TRBV6-5 to TRBJ1-4; D remains ambiguous. The sample in question was peripheral blood, obtained in a trial of Ad26.COV2.S vaccine versus placebo. CDR3 region: CASHTGEKLFF. DNA for the CDR3: TGTGCCAGCCACACCGGTGAAAAACTGTTTTTT.